This entry lists 21 T cell receptor beta chains sequenced from one sample in a study of blood T cell repertoires in COVID-19. Profiled with immunoSEQ multiplex PCR; TCRdb holds only in-frame clones, not every one. Of hundreds of thousands of clones listed, approximately 92% are singletons. The sequenced sample was PBMCs or T cells enriched from blood (not recorded which). The origin of the receptors is a young man who had recovered from COVID-19.

This clone was seen only once. The chain recombines TRBV6-5 with TRBJ1-1; D gene unclear. The CDR3 spans 13 residues. Germline V gene lookup returns CDR1 MNHEY and CDR2 SVGAGI. Trimming removed 7 bases from V and 1 base from J, with 10 bases in between. The CDR3 DNA reads TGTGCCAGCACCCCCAGAACGAACACTGAAGCTTTCTTT. It encodes CASTPRTNTEAFF.

This chain connects TRBV4-1 to TRBJ1-1; 8 bases map to TRBD1. V lost 6 bases, J lost 5 bases, and 11 bases stayed unmatched. CDR1 and CDR2 from the germline V gene are MGHRA and YSYEKL. This CDR3 comprises 15 residues. CDR3 sequence (DNA): TGCGCCAGCAGGACAGGGGCGAATTCCTGGACTGAAGCTTTCTTT. Protein: CASRTGANSWTEAFF.

The chain joins TRBV19 to TRBJ2-7, with D perhaps matching TRBD2 (5 bases). V was pared by 8 bases and J by 5 bases, with 13 bases between. There are 12 residues in the CDR3. CDR1 and CDR2 from the germline V gene are LNHDA and SQIVND (reference sequence). The CDR3 reads CASGDYIDEQYF. CDR3 coding DNA: TGTGCCAGTGGAGACTATATTGACGAGCAGTACTTC.

This sequence joins TRBV4-1 and TRBJ1-1; TRBD1 matches 7 bases. Germline V gives CDR1 MGHRA, CDR2 YSYEKL. Losses at the gene ends were 3 bases for V and 6 bases for J; bases not matched to a gene: 7. The CDR3 spans 14 residues. CDR3 amino acids: CASSHAIDRAEAFF. CDR3 coding DNA: TGCGCCAGCAGCCACGCAATTGACAGGGCTGAAGCTTTCTTT.

V usage is TRBV6-1 and J usage is TRBJ1-6; 7 bases are shared with TRBD1. Germline values: CDR1 MNHNS, CDR2 SASEGT. The CDR3 totals 14 residues. With 4 bases clipped from V and 11 bases from J, the junction kept 8 bases outside the gene matches. This CDR3 reads CASSGGQRGTPLHF. The DNA of the CDR3 is TGTGCCAGCAGTGGGGGACAGCGAGGGACACCCCTCCACTTT.

The CDR3: CASSLGQGQETQYF. As DNA, the CDR3 is TGTGCCAGCTCCCTGGGGCAGGGACAGGAGACCCAGTACTTC. The rearrangement uses TRBV18 and TRBJ2-5; the match to TRBD1 covers 7 bases. This CDR3 spans 14 amino acids. Germline V gene lookup returns CDR1 KGHSH and CDR2 LQKENI. The J segment lost 5 bases and the V segment lost 6 bases, leaving 9 bases of the junction unmatched.

The V and J genes are TRBV10-1 and TRBJ2-7, with 8 bases identical to TRBD2. Per germline, CDR1 WNHNN and CDR2 SYGVQD (reference sequence). The CDR3 runs to 15 residues. The junction had 4 bases not matched to a gene; V was cut back by 0 bases and J by 3 bases. The CDR3 DNA reads TGCGCCAGCAGTGAGTCCGGCCTAGCGGGCTACGAGCAGTACTTC. Its protein product is CASSESGLAGYEQYF.

This rearrangement joins TRBV5-5 to TRBJ2-3; 8 positions agree with TRBD2. This CDR3 comprises 16 residues. Per germline, CDR1 SGHKS and CDR2 YYEKEE (reference sequence). J was trimmed by 0 bases and V by 0 bases; bases with no gene match: 3. CDR3 DNA sequence: TGTGCCAGCAGCTTGGTGCGGGGGGCTAGCACAGATACGCAGTATTTT. Translating it yields CASSLVRGASTDTQYF.

This sequence joins TRBV5-1 and TRBJ2-5; D may be TRBD2 (6 bases). This CDR3 contains 13 residues. Between the trimmed V and J ends, which lost 4 bases and 5 bases, there was a span of 12 bases. CDR1 SGHRS and CDR2 YFSETQ come from the germline V gene. DNA of the CDR3: TGCGCCAGCAGCCCGGGACTGGGGGAGACCCAGTACTTC. Its protein is CASSPGLGETQYF.

The V and J genes are TRBV30 and TRBJ2-5, with no clear D. The V gene's germline CDR1 is GTSNPN and CDR2 SVGIG (reference sequence). The CDR3 covers 13 residues. V was cut by 0 bases and J by 2 bases, with 7 bases left in between. The CDR3 spells CAWSVGAQETQYF. The CDR3 DNA is TGTGCCTGGAGTGTCGGAGCTCAAGAGACCCAGTACTTC.

The chain carries TRBV27 and TRBJ1-5; 8 positions match TRBD1. This CDR3 comprises 15 residues. The V gene's germline CDR1 is MNHEY and CDR2 SMNVEV (reference sequence). V lost 5 bases and J lost 4; bases outside the gene matches: 7. CDR3 sequence (DNA): TGTGCCAGCAGTACAGGGGGGCTATGGAATCAGCCCCAGCATTTT. Translating it yields CASSTGGLWNQPQHF.

The chain links TRBV18 to TRBJ1-5, with 7 bases identical to TRBD1. The junction had 4 bases not matched to a gene; V was cut back by 5 bases and J by 0 bases. CDR3 length: 15 residues. Looked up from germline, CDR1 is KGHSH and CDR2 is LQKENI. The CDR3 region is CASSSTGNSNQPQHF. CDR3 nucleotides: TGTGCCAGCTCATCGACAGGGAATAGCAATCAGCCCCAGCATTTT.

The chain links TRBV18 to TRBJ2-2; TRBD2 might be the D (5 bases). Germline V gene data show CDR1 as KGHSH and CDR2 as LQKENI. The CDR3 runs 16 residues. With 2 bases removed from V and 2 bases from J, the gap between germline ends came to 12 bases. In DNA form, the CDR3 reads TGTGCCAGCTCACCATTCTGGGAGCTAAACACCGGGGAGCTGTTTTTT. It is translated as CASSPFWELNTGELFF. Full variable domain (missing parts from reference TRBV18 and TRBJ2-2): NAGVMQNPRHLVRRRGQEARLRCSPMKGHSHVYWYRQLPEEGLKFMVYLQKENIIDESGMPKERFSAEFPKEGPSILRIQQVVRGDSAAYFCASSPFWELNTGELFFGEGSRLTVL.

The rearrangement links TRBV3-1 (or the pseudogene TRBV3-2) to TRBJ1-1, with a possible D match to TRBD1 (5 bases). Germline values: CDR1 LGHDT, CDR2 YNNKEL (reference sequence). Trimming removed 4 bases from V and 3 bases from J, with 9 bases in between. The CDR3 loop spans 13 amino acids. The CDR3 protein is CASSPRGDTEAFF. The CDR3 DNA reads as TGTGCCAGCAGCCCCCGGGGGGACACTGAAGCTTTCTTT.

This clone was seen many times. V gene TRBV11-2 combines with J gene TRBJ1-4, with unresolved D. The germline gives CDR1 SGHAT, CDR2 FQNNGV. V was clipped by 5 bases and J by 3 bases, with 10 bases between them. There are 14 residues in the CDR3. Here the CDR3 DNA reads TGTGCCAGCAGCGGAGGTTTGTCTAATGAAAAACTGTTTTTT. It specifies CASSGGLSNEKLFF.

This rearrangement joins TRBV25-1 to TRBJ2-5; a weak D match, TRBD1 (6 bases). V was clipped by 3 bases and J by 5 bases, with 16 bases between them. Germline CDR1 and CDR2: MGHDK and SYGVNS. CDR3 length: 15 amino acids. The CDR3 loop reads CASSDGTTLGETQYF. For the CDR3, the DNA is TGTGCCAGCAGTGATGGGACAACCTTAGGGGAGACCCAGTACTTC.

This clone showed up just once. V and J are TRBV7-2 and TRBJ1-5, with TRBD1 identical over 7 bases. Unmatched junction bases numbered 7, after V lost 7 bases and J lost 4 bases. The CDR3 contains 14 residues. The germline gives CDR1 SGHTA, CDR2 FQGNSA. Here the CDR3 reads CASTPGGVNQPQHF. For the CDR3, the DNA is TGTGCCAGCACCCCAGGGGGAGTGAATCAGCCCCAGCATTTT.

The chain is built from TRBV6-5 and TRBJ1-2, with D possibly being TRBD1 (6 bases). The V and J ends lost 6 bases and 2 bases respectively, with 13 bases between them. The CDR3 sequence is 14 residues long. Germline CDR1 reads MNHEY; CDR2 reads SVGAGI. CDR3 loop: CASSSGQLNYGYTF. Written as DNA, the CDR3 is TGTGCCAGCAGCTCCGGACAGCTGAACTATGGCTACACCTTC.

In the case of this clone: Distinct nucleotide sequences in the sample also encode this CDR3. The CDR3 spells CASSYSTGGNYGYTF. The DNA for the CDR3 is TGTGCCAGCAGTTACTCTACAGGGGGAAACTATGGCTACACCTTC. The chain couples TRBV6-5 to TRBJ1-2; 8 nucleotides line up with TRBD1. From germline, CDR1 is MNHEY and CDR2 SVGAGI. The CDR3 has 15 residues. V gave up 0 bases and J gave up 2 bases; unmatched junction bases: 2.

This clone was detected a few times. CDR3 region: CSVEKGEKLFF. In DNA form, the CDR3 reads TGCAGCGTTGAGAAGGGGGAAAAACTGTTTTTT. The rearrangement joins TRBV29-1 to TRBJ1-4; maybe TRBD1 (5 bases). Trimming took off 3 bases at V and 8 bases at J, with 7 bases between the two ends. This CDR3 spans 11 amino acids. Per germline, CDR1 SQVTM and CDR2 ANQGSEA.

The V gene is TRBV6-5, the J gene TRBJ2-3; 7 bases align to TRBD2. V lost 8 bases, J lost 7 bases, and 15 bases stayed unmatched. CDR3 length equals 15 residues. Germline assignment: CDR1 MNHEY and CDR2 SVGAGI. CDR3 DNA: TGTGCCAGCCTACCCCTCGTGACTAGCAGCCATACGCAGTATTTT. Protein sequence: CASLPLVTSSHTQYF.